A single sample is the source of the 18 T cell receptor beta chains below, sequenced in a study of molecular identifiers for immune sequencing clone quantification. TCRdb re-called the PCR reads with MiXCR, one entry per CDR3 protein. Among hundreds of thousands of distinct CDR3 sequences listed, about 25% were seen once. The sample was naive CD8+ T cells from blood, with Jurkat cell RNA spiked in. Stated subset: FACS-sorted CD8+CD4-CCR7+CD45RA+ naive T cells. These receptor sequences come from a human donor in good health. Some libraries in this study had Jurkat cell RNA spiked in.

The J gene is TRBJ1-5, the V gene TRBV30, with 10 bases that match TRBD1. Germline CDR1 is GTSNPN and CDR2 is SVGIG (reference sequence). V shed 5 bases and J 5 bases; nucleotides not matched to a gene: 6. The CDR3 sequence is 14 residues long. The CDR3 is CAWGPGTGDQPQHF. The CDR3, as DNA: TGTGCCTGGGGTCCCGGGACAGGGGATCAGCCCCAGCATTTT.

This clonotype has ten or more counts. The rearrangement joins TRBV6-5 to TRBJ2-3, with D possibly matching TRBD2 (5 bases). The CDR3 spans 15 residues. V was pared by 3 bases and J by 0 bases, with 10 bases between. The V gene's germline CDR1 is MNHEY and CDR2 SVGAGI. The CDR3: CASSYTGYSTDTQYF. CDR3 bases: TGTGCCAGCAGTTATACGGGATACAGCACAGATACGCAGTATTTT.

As to this clonotype: A read error may explain this, as a much larger clone is one base away. The chain links TRBV19 to TRBJ2-7, with 9 bases that match TRBD2. The CDR3 has 13 residues. CDR1 and CDR2 from the germline V gene are LNHDA and SQIVND (reference sequence). For the CDR3, the DNA is TGTGCCAGTAGCAGCGGGGGGTCCGAGGAGCAGCACTTC. Protein: CASSSGGSEEQHF.

At least ten counts were recorded for this clonotype. The rearrangement uses TRBV7-6 and TRBJ2-5; 10 nucleotides line up with TRBD2. The germline CDR1 and CDR2 sequences are SGHVS and FNYEAQ. The CDR3 covers 14 residues. The V and J ends lost 6 bases and 5 bases, in that order; junction bases with no gene match: 6. CDR3 DNA sequence: TGTGCCAGCAGGACAACTAGCGGGGTTGAGACCCAGTACTTC. Translated, it gives CASRTTSGVETQYF.

This chain links TRBV24-1 with TRBJ2-2, with 10 bases lining up with TRBD1. The CDR3 contains 17 residues. CDR1 and CDR2 (germline): KGHDR, SFDVKD. V lost 4 bases and J lost 0; bases outside the gene matches: 4. The CDR3, as DNA: TGTGCCACCAGTGAGTGGGACAGGGGCCCGAACACCGGGGAGCTGTTTTTT. It specifies CATSEWDRGPNTGELFF.

Notes on this clonotype: The junction departs from germline at one end; a sequencing error may be responsible. The chain joins TRBV7-9 to TRBJ2-7; no definite D call. In germline, CDR1 is SEHNR, CDR2 FQNEAQ (reference sequence). The CDR3 length is 13 residues. The CDR3 DNA reads as TGTGCCAGCGGCGCCCAGAGCTCCCACGAGCAGTACTTC. The encoded protein is CASGAQSSHEQYF.

This clonotype has a handful of counts. V and J are TRBV11-2 and TRBJ2-7; D remains unclear. The CDR3 spans 14 residues. Trimming left V 3 bases short and J 3 bases short, with 12 bases between. CDR1 is SGHAT and CDR2 is FQNNGV in the germline V gene. Here the CDR3 DNA reads TGTGCCAGCAGCTTCCCCGGGCCGGGCTACGAGCAGTACTTC. Translation gives CASSFPGPGYEQYF.

This clonotype appeared many times. The V and J genes are TRBV5-4 and TRBJ2-7; D not resolved. Between the trimmed V and J ends, which lost 0 bases and 5 bases, there was a span of 15 bases. CDR1 and CDR2 from the germline V gene are SGHNT and YYREEE (reference sequence). This CDR3 region has 15 residues. The CDR3 protein is CASSLESGAPHEQYF. Here the CDR3 DNA reads TGTGCCAGCAGCTTGGAATCGGGTGCCCCTCACGAGCAGTACTTC.

This clonotype has a count of ten or more. V and J are TRBV7-8 and TRBJ1-1, with D unclear. The CDR3 runs 13 residues. V was pared by 1 base and J by 6 bases, with 9 bases between. CDR1 SGHVS and CDR2 FQNEAQ come from the germline V gene. The CDR3 region has the DNA TGTGCCAGCAGCTTAGTTTCGGGTGCTGAAGCTTTCTTT. This codes for CASSLVSGAEAFF.

A word on this clonotype: This may arise from a read error, as a much more abundant clone is one base away. The V and J genes are TRBV5-1 and TRBJ2-7; 7 positions match TRBD1. V was clipped by 3 bases and J by 4 bases; unmatched bases: 10. Germline V lookup: CDR1 SGHRS, CDR2 YFSETQ. CDR3 size: 15 residues. Written as DNA, the CDR3 is TGCGCCAGCAGCTGGGCCACAGGGGAAGGTTACGAGCAGTACTTC. This codes for CASSWATGEGYEQYF. Full variable domain (missing parts from reference TRBV5-1 and TRBJ2-7): KAGVTQTPRYLIKTRGQQVTLSCSPISGHRSVSWYQQTPGQGLQFLFEYFSETQRNKGNFPGRFSGRQFSNSRSEMNVSTLELGDSALYLCASSWATGEGYEQYFGPGTRLTVT.

The sample holds a few counts of this clonotype. The CDR3: CASSLPRQGALTGELFF. CDR3 DNA: TGTGCCAGCAGCTTACCCAGACAGGGGGCGCTTACCGGGGAGCTGTTTTTT. The chain combines TRBV7-9 with TRBJ2-2; 10 bases are a match to TRBD1. The V gene end was trimmed by 2 bases and the J gene end by 5 bases; junction bases not matched to a gene: 8. The CDR3 runs 17 residues. From germline, CDR1 is SEHNR and CDR2 FQNEAQ (reference sequence).

The genes are TRBV3-1 and TRBJ1-1; no definite D call. Germline CDR1 reads LGHDT; CDR2 reads YNNKEL (reference sequence). The CDR3 is made up of 17 amino acids. V lost 1 base, J lost 4 bases, and 19 bases lay in between. This chain's CDR3 is CASSQGIISLLGTEAFF. The CDR3 nucleotides read TGTGCCAGCAGCCAAGGTATAATTAGTTTGCTGGGCACTGAAGCTTTCTTT.

This clonotype occurred a few times. V usage is TRBV28 and J usage is TRBJ2-7; 7 nucleotides match TRBD1. V lost 5 bases to trimming and J lost 3 bases; unmatched junction nucleotides: 4. Germline V gene lookup returns CDR1 MDHEN and CDR2 SYDVKM. CDR3 length: 13 amino acids. The CDR3 region is CASSPTGIYEQYF. In nucleotides, the CDR3 is TGTGCCAGCAGTCCGACAGGGATCTACGAGCAGTACTTC.

At least ten counts were recorded for this clonotype. This rearrangement joins TRBV6-5 to TRBJ1-4; D is ambiguous. Germline V gives CDR1 MNHEY, CDR2 SVGAGI. The CDR3 length is 14 residues. Deletions cut 2 bases from V and 6 bases from J, with 10 bases between. CDR3 DNA sequence: TGTGCCAGCAGTTACGTGGAGGGAGATGAAAAACTGTTTTTT. Its translation: CASSYVEGDEKLFF.

This clonotype turned up a few times. The chain carries TRBV13 and TRBJ2-5; 7 nucleotides agree with TRBD2. Trimming took 5 bases from V and 7 from J; bases not matched to a gene: 7. CDR3 size: 13 residues. Germline CDR1 PRHDT, CDR2 FYEKMQ (reference sequence). In DNA form, the CDR3 reads TGTGCCAGCAGCGTTACTAGCGTAGGGACCCAGTACTTC. Translated, it gives CASSVTSVGTQYF. Using reference TRBV13 and TRBJ2-5 for the parts outside the CDR3, the full variable domain is AAGVIQSPRHLIKEKRETATLKCYPIPRHDTVYWYQQGPGQDPQFLISFYEKMQSDKGSIPDRFSAQQFSDYHSELNMSSLELGDSALYFCASSVTSVGTQYFGPGTRLLVL.

This clonotype has more than one count but fewer than ten. The V call is TRBV6-6, the J call TRBJ2-7; weak D call: TRBD1 (6 bases). The CDR3 runs 15 residues. The ends were cut back, 2 bases at V and 3 bases at J, with 14 bases in the middle. The germline gives CDR1 MNHNY, CDR2 SVGAGI (reference sequence). The CDR3 is CASSYVPGAYYEQYF. CDR3 sequence (DNA): TGTGCCAGCAGTTACGTACCAGGGGCGTACTACGAGCAGTACTTC.

V usage is TRBV10-1 and J usage is TRBJ2-7; D may be TRBD1 (5 bases). V shed 0 bases and J shed 2 bases, with 11 bases lying between them. Germline V gene data show CDR1 as WNHNN and CDR2 as SYGVQD (reference sequence). This CDR3 is built from 15 residues. As DNA, the CDR3 is TGCGCCAGCAGTGAGTCGGCAGGGATTACCTACGAGCAGTACTTC. This sequence encodes CASSESAGITYEQYF.

The chain is built from TRBV27 and TRBJ2-5, with D perhaps matching TRBD1 or TRBD2 (6 bases each). The CDR3 length is 14 residues. Germline V lookup: CDR1 MNHEY, CDR2 SMNVEV (reference sequence). The V gene lost 6 bases and the J gene lost 5 bases, with 16 bases spanning the gap. Here the CDR3 reads CASSQTGGGETQYF. The CDR3 coding sequence is TGTGCCAGCAGCCAGACAGGTGGGGGGGAGACCCAGTACTTC.